Here is one TCR beta chain with its context. This entry belongs to a study of CD8+CD57+ T cells in acquired aplastic anemia. Using genomic DNA as the template, TCR beta VDJ and CDR3 profiling was carried out. One entry per CDR3 protein, called by TCRdb with MiXCR from the reads. This sample has about 110,000 distinct CDR3 sequences, with 50% to 65% found just once. This CDR3 is built from 13 residues. Germline lookup yields CDR1 SEHNR and CDR2 FQNEAQ (reference sequence). V lost 6 bases and J lost 4; bases outside the gene matches: 4. The source of this sequence is a human donor in good health, serving as a control. V usage is TRBV7-9 and J usage is TRBJ1-2; 8 bases agree with TRBD1. The sample consisted of sorted CD4+, CD8+, or CD8+CD57+ T cells (not recorded which) from PBMCs. CDR3 in amino acids: CASRDRAGYGYTF. CDR3 DNA sequence: TGTGCCAGCAGGGACAGGGCGGGCTATGGCTACACCTTC.